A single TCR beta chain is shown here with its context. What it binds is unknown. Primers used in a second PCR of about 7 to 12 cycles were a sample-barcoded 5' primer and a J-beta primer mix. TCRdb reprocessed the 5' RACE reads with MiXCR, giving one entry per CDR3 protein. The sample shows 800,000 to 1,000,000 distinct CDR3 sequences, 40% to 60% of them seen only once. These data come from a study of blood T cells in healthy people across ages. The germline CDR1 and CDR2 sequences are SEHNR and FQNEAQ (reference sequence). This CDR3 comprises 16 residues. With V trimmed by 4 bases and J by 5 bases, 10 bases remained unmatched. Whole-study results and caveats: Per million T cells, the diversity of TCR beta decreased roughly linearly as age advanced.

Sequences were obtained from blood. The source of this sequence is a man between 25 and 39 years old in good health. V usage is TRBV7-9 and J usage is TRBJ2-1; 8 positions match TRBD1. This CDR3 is CASSSSLQGANNEQFF. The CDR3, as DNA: TGTGCCAGCAGCTCCTCACTCCAGGGGGCAAACAATGAGCAGTTCTTC. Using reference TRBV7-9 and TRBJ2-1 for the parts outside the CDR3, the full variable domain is DTGVSQNPRHKITKRGQNVTFRCDPISEHNRLYWYRQTLGQGPEFLTYFQNEAQLEKSRLLSDRFSAERPKGSFSTLEIQRTEQGDSAMYLCASSSSLQGANNEQFFGPGTRLTVL.